The TCR beta chain described here comes from a study of blood T cell repertoires in COVID-19. Study in general: The United States, Italy and Spain supplied acute and convalescent COVID-19 samples. PBMCs, B-cell-depleted T cells, or T cells provided the cDNA or gDNA that made up the material.

V was cut by 4 bases and J by 10 bases, with 14 bases left in between. The CDR3 is 13 amino acids. Original processing notes: Amplification from reference gene primers served as the basis for estimated nucleated cell counts. Repertoires were generated with immunoSEQ multiplex PCR, while TCRdb's copy carries only in-frame clones and drops some. The D gene and trimming were derived from the DNA, and the V and J assignments and clone size from that table. The data hold about 61,000 clones, with approximately 79% observed a single time. The sequence derives from a woman aged 70-85 years with acute or convalescent COVID-19. The source material was peripheral blood. The chain carries TRBV12-3 or TRBV12-4 and TRBJ2-1, with a weak D call TRBD1 (6 bases). CDR3 coding DNA: TGTGCCAGCAGTTCTGTTCTCCAGGGGGAGCAGTTCTTC. It encodes CASSSVLQGEQFF.